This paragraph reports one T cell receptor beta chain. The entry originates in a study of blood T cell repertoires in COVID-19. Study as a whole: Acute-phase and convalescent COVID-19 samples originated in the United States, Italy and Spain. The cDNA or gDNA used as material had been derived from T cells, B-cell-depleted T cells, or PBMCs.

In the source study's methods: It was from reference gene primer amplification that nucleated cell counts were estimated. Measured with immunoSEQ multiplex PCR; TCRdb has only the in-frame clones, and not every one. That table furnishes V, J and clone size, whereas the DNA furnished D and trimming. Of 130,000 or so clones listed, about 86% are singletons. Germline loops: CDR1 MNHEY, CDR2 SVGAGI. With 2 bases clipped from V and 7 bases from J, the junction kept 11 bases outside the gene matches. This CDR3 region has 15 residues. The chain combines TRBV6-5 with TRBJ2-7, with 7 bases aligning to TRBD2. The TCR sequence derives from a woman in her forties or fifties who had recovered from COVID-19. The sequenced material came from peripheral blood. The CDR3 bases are TGTGCCAGCAGTTACACGAGGGAGGGCCTGGGTGAGCAGTACTTC. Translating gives CASSYTREGLGEQYF.